This T cell receptor beta chain was recovered during a study of T cell repertoires in cytomegalovirus infection (dated by TCRdb to the late 2010s). Background for the entire study: Donor HLA type was relevant to the analysis, as public TCR beta signatures indicated carriage of CMV infection together with the matching HLA type.

This clonotype was counted a few times. Its binding antigen is unknown. The record has no base qualities; no much larger clone is one base away. The instrument was an Illumina HiSeq 1500. TCRdb trimmed public reads at Q25 via fastp, called clones via MiXCR and kept in-frame beta chains. Here each entry gathers all rows of one CDR3 protein and keeps the most common genes and DNA. The sample table shows around 450,000 distinct CDR3 sequences, and about 33% are seen once. The ten largest clones represent roughly an eighth of the sample. The study at large found these results: The ex vivo response was dominated by HLA-C-restricted CMV-specific TCR beta clonotypes, and the single most frequent clonotype in two of eight donors was supplied by these HLA-C-restricted clonotypes. Carriers of CMV infection plus the relevant HLA type were discriminated by the cumulative frequency of public TCR beta family members in the study cohort and in an independent roughly 380-donor cohort.

The trim is 0 bases for V and 3 bases for J, with a gap of 24 bases between the germline ends. For CDR1 and CDR2, the germline V gene lists LGHNA and YNFKEQ. CDR3 length: 19 amino acids, cysteine to phenylalanine. The entry retains the CDR3 DNA only, 57 bases that are in frame from base 1. The sequenced material came from PBMCs. The rearranged segments are TRBV4-2 and TRBJ2-7, with TRBD1 as a weak D call on 6 bases. The clonotype originates from a human donor in good health (CMV status not recorded). Some clones in this sample may be carry-over from other donors' samples. The DNA is TGTGCCAGCAGCCAAGATGTTACGTCGAGAGGGGGATTTAGCTACGAGCAGTACTTC. Translated, it gives CASSQDVTSRGGFSYEQYF.